These 9 T cell receptor beta chains were all obtained from the same sample, sequenced in a study of T cells in Graves' hyperthyroidism and ophthalmopathy. Amplification targeted TCR beta CDR3 regions from RNA transcripts. With the HTBI primer set, the TCR CDR3 went through a first round of RT-PCR. In TCRdb, the multiplex PCR reads were re-called with MiXCR into one record per CDR3 protein. The repertoire holds approximately 330,000 distinct CDR3 sequences, with roughly 15% as singletons. The specimen was blood. The receptors were gathered from a woman between 35 and 50 years old with Graves' ophthalmopathy.

V is TRBV18 and J is TRBJ2-7; the D gene is possibly TRBD1 (6 bases). The CDR3 is 15 residues long. CDR1 KGHSH and CDR2 LQKENI come from the germline V gene. Between the trimmed V and J ends, which lost 2 bases and 5 bases, there was a span of 16 bases. CDR3 residues: CASSPVPHRAHEQYF. In nucleotides, the CDR3 is TGTGCCAGCTCACCAGTCCCCCACAGGGCCCACGAGCAGTACTTC.

This chain links TRBV20-1 with TRBJ2-5; 12 bases are shared with TRBD2. The length of the CDR3 is 15 residues. Germline values: CDR1 DFQATT, CDR2 SNEGSKA (reference sequence). V lost 6 bases to trimming and J lost 4 bases; unmatched junction nucleotides: 9. Here the CDR3 reads CSAPRLAGELETQYF. In nucleotides, the CDR3 is TGCAGTGCCCCTAGACTAGCGGGAGAGTTAGAGACCCAGTACTTC.

V gene TRBV20-1 combines with J gene TRBJ2-3, with TRBD2 identical over 8 bases. The CDR3 extends over 18 amino acids. The J segment lost 2 bases and the V segment lost 0 bases, leaving 13 bases of the junction unmatched. Germline loops: CDR1 DFQATT, CDR2 SNEGSKA (reference sequence). CDR3 sequence (DNA): TGCAGTGCTAGAGATCTTTCATCGGCTAGCGGGTTCACAGATACGCAGTATTTT. Its protein is CSARDLSSASGFTDTQYF.

This clonotype was found many times. The J gene is TRBJ2-6, the V gene TRBV2; tentative D call: TRBD2 (6 bases). There are 18 residues in the CDR3. Germline V lookup: CDR1 SNHLY, CDR2 FYNNEI. V lost 3 bases, J lost 0 bases, and 15 bases lay in between. Written as DNA, the CDR3 is TGTGCCAGCAGTGAGGAGGGATTCTCCTACTCTGGGGCCAACGTCCTGACTTTC. Protein product: CASSEEGFSYSGANVLTF.

At least ten counts were recorded for this clonotype. The V gene is TRBV7-9, the J gene TRBJ2-3, with TRBD2 identical over 7 bases. The CDR3 spans 16 residues. V shed 1 base, J shed 4 bases, and the junction held 8 bases outside the gene matches. The germline V gene encodes CDR1 SEHNR and CDR2 FQNEAQ (reference sequence). The CDR3 DNA is TGTGCCAGCAGCTTAGGAGGCGGGAGTACGGCAGATACGCAGTATTTT. Translating gives CASSLGGGSTADTQYF.

This clonotype has at least ten counts. The genes are TRBV6-1 and TRBJ1-5; 7 nucleotides align to TRBD1. The CDR3 is 13 amino acids. J was trimmed by 5 bases and V by 7 bases; bases with no gene match: 5. From germline, CDR1 is MNHNS and CDR2 SASEGT. The DNA of the CDR3 is TGTGCCAGCACCGGGACAGAGCATCAGCCCCAGCATTTT. It encodes CASTGTEHQPQHF.

This clonotype occurred many times. The rearrangement links TRBV12-3 or TRBV12-4 to TRBJ2-1, with D hard to call. This CDR3 contains 12 residues. Trimming took off 6 bases at V and 3 bases at J, with 6 bases between the two ends. This CDR3 is CASSISYNEQFF. DNA of the CDR3: TGTGCCAGCAGCATAAGCTACAATGAGCAGTTCTTC.

The J gene is TRBJ1-6, the V gene TRBV12-3 or TRBV12-4; TRBD1 is a possible D gene (5 bases). Trimming removed 3 bases at V and 8 bases at J, with 8 bases between. CDR3 length: 13 residues. The CDR3 loop reads CASSLQGYSPLHF. CDR3 bases: TGTGCCAGCAGTTTGCAGGGATATTCACCCCTCCACTTT.

At least ten counts were recorded for this clonotype. J is TRBJ2-2 and V is TRBV12-3 or TRBV12-4, with 9 bases identical to TRBD2. This CDR3 has 16 amino acids. Trimming removed 2 bases from V and 4 bases from J; junction bases left unmatched: 5. DNA for the CDR3: TGTGCCAGCAGTTTATTCGCTAGCGGGGCCACCGGGGAGCTGTTTTTT. Translating it yields CASSLFASGATGELFF.